This T cell receptor (beta chain) originates from a study of CD4 T cells in relation to SARS-CoV-2 and coronaviruses. Details on this clone: The antigen is undetermined.

TCRdb keeps only in-frame clones here, not all; method: immunoSEQ multiplex PCR. The sample lists about 43,000 clones, over 75% occurring once. Sequenced input: naive CD4+ T cells from PBMCs, cultured in vitro. This sample's subset: naive CD4+ T cells isolated by negative enrichment. This TCR came from an adult with COVID-19.

The chain's CDR3 is CASKTGSFTEAFF. CDR3 in DNA: TGTGCCAGCAAGACAGGGTCGTTCACTGAAGCTTTCTTT. The J gene is TRBJ1-1, the V gene TRBV6-5; 7 nucleotides align to TRBD1. The CDR3 covers 13 residues. Germline CDR1 MNHEY, CDR2 SVGAGI. The trim removed 7 bases at V and 4 bases at J, leaving 6 bases unmatched.